This T cell receptor (beta chain) emerged from a study of blood T cell repertoires in COVID-19. Looking at the study overall: The samples span acute and convalescent COVID-19 from the United States, Italy and Spain. PBMCs, B-cell-depleted T cells, or T cells provided the cDNA or gDNA that made up the material.

Trimming took off 0 bases at V and 2 bases at J, with 9 bases between the two ends. Germline V gives CDR1 SGHTA, CDR2 FQGNSA. The CDR3 covers 15 residues. The authors' processing: Estimation of nucleated cell counts relied on the amplification of reference gene primers. Here immunoSEQ multiplex PCR was the method, and the copy in TCRdb shows in-frame clones only, minus some. The V and J calls and clone size are taken from that table; D and trimming were inferred from the DNA. The table has under 60,000 clones, roughly four fifths seen once; the top ten hold roughly 7%. The TCR sequence derives from a man aged 40-50 years with acute or convalescent COVID-19. The chain couples TRBV7-2 to TRBJ2-3; the D is unclear. Sequenced input: peripheral blood. The CDR3 DNA sequence: TGTGCCAGCAGCTTAGCGGTAGTCATCACAGATACGCAGTATTTT. Its protein product is CASSLAVVITDTQYF.